The TCR beta chain described here comes from a study of blood T cell repertoires in COVID-19. Sequencing used immunoSEQ multiplex PCR; TCRdb keeps in-frame clones, though not all of them. Here the sample spans around 53,000 clones, around nine tenths being singletons. V trimming: 9 bases; J trimming: 8 bases; junction bases outside the gene matches: 11. The CDR3 has 15 residues. CDR1 LNHDA and CDR2 SQIVND come from the germline V gene (reference sequence). The V gene is TRBV19, the J gene TRBJ2-1, with 12 bases matching TRBD2. The sample taken for sequencing was peripheral blood. This TCR was sampled from a woman aged 55-69 years with COVID-19, enrolled during active disease. The DNA for the CDR3 is TGTGCCAGCGCCTCTAGCGGGAGGGGTTCGGATGAGCAGTTCTTC. It yields the protein CASASSGRGSDEQFF.